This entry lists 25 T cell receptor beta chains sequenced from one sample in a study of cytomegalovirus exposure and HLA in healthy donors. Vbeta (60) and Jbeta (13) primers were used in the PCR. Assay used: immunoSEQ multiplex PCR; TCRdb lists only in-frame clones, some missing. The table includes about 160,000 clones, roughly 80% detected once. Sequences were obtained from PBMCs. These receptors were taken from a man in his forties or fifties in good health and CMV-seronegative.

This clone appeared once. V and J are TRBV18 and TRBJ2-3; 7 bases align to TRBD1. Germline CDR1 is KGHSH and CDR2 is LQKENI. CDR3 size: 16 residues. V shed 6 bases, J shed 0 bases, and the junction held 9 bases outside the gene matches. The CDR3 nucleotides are TGTGCCAGCTCTCCGGGACAGTATCGTAGCACAGATACGCAGTATTTT. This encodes CASSPGQYRSTDTQYF.

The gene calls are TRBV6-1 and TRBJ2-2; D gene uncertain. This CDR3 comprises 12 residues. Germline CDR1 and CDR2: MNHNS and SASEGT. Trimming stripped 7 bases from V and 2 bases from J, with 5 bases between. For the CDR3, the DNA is TGTGCCAGCATCCTAAACACCGGGGAGCTGTTTTTT. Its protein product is CASILNTGELFF.

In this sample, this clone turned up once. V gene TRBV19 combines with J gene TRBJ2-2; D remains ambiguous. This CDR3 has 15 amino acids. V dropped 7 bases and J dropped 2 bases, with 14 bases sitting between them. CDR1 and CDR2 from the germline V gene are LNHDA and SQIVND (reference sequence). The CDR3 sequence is CASTLGYPNTGELFF. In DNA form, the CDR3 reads TGTGCCAGTACCTTGGGCTACCCTAACACCGGGGAGCTGTTTTTT.

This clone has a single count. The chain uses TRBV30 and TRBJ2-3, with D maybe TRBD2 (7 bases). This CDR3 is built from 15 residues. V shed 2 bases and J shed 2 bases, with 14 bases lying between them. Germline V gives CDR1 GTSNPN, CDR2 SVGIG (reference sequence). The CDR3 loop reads CAWSKGGAVTDTQYF. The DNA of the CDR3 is TGTGCCTGGAGTAAGGGGGGGGCAGTCACAGATACGCAGTATTTT. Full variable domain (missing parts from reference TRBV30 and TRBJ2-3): SQTIHQWPATLVQPVGSPLSLECTVEGTSNPNLYWYRQAAGRGLQLLFYSVGIGQISSEVPQNLSASRPQDRQFILSSKKLLLSDSGFYLCAWSKGGAVTDTQYFGPGTRLTVL.

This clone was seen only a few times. The CDR3 loop is CAWKGQGDYGYTF. The CDR3 DNA follows: TGTGCCTGGAAGGGACAGGGGGACTATGGCTACACCTTC. This chain joins TRBV30 and TRBJ1-2, with 11 bases lining up with TRBD1. With 4 bases clipped from V and 3 bases from J, the junction kept 1 base outside the gene matches. Germline CDR1 and CDR2: GTSNPN and SVGIG (reference sequence). The CDR3 covers 13 residues. Together with reference TRBV30 and TRBJ1-2, the CDR3 gives the full variable domain: SQTIHQWPATLVQPVGSPLSLECTVEGTSNPNLYWYRQAAGRGLQLLFYSVGIGQISSEVPQNLSASRPQDRQFILSSKKLLLSDSGFYLCAWKGQGDYGYTFGSGTRLTVV.

The CDR3: CASSLSGPPDPYEQYF. Here the CDR3 DNA reads TGTGCCAGCAGTTTATCTGGGCCCCCTGATCCCTACGAGCAGTACTTC. The chain couples TRBV27 to TRBJ2-7, with D unresolved. CDR1 and CDR2 from the germline V gene are MNHEY and SMNVEV (reference sequence). CDR3 length equals 16 residues. Trimming took off 0 bases at V and 2 bases at J, with 14 bases between the two ends.

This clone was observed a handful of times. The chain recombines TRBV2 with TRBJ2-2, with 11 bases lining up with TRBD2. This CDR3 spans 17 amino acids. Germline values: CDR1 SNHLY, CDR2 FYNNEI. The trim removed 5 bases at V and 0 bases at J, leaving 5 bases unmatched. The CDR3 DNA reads TGTGCCAGCAGTCCCGGGACTAGCGGTACGAACACCGGGGAGCTGTTTTTT. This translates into CASSPGTSGTNTGELFF.

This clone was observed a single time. This CDR3 reads CASSITSSYEQYF. The CDR3 coding sequence is TGTGCCAGCAGCATCACCAGCTCCTACGAGCAGTACTTC. This chain joins TRBV4-2 and TRBJ2-7; no definite D call. Germline CDR1 LGHNA, CDR2 YNFKEQ. With 5 bases removed from V and 0 bases from J, the gap between germline ends came to 8 bases. This CDR3 is 13 amino acids long.

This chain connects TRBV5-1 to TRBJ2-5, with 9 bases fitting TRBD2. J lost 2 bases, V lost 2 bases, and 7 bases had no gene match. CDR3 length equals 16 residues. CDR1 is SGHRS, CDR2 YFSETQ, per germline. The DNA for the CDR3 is TGCGCCAGCAGCTTCGAGGGGCTAGCGGGGCAAGAGACCCAGTACTTC. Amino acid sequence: CASSFEGLAGQETQYF. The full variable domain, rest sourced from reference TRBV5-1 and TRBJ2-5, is KAGVTQTPRYLIKTRGQQVTLSCSPISGHRSVSWYQQTPGQGLQFLFEYFSETQRNKGNFPGRFSGRQFSNSRSEMNVSTLELGDSALYLCASSFEGLAGQETQYFGPGTRLLVL.

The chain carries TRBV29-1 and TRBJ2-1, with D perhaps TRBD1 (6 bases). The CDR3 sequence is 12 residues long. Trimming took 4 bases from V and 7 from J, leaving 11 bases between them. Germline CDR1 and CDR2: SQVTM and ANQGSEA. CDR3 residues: CSVAQGKNEQFF. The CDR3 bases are TGCAGCGTTGCCCAGGGGAAGAATGAGCAGTTCTTC.

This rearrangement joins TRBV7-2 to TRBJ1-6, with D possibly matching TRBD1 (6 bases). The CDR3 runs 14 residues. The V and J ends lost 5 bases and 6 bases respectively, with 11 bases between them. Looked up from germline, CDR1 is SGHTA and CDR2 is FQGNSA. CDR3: CASSQGQLNSPLHF. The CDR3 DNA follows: TGTGCCAGCAGCCAGGGACAACTTAATTCACCCCTCCACTTT.

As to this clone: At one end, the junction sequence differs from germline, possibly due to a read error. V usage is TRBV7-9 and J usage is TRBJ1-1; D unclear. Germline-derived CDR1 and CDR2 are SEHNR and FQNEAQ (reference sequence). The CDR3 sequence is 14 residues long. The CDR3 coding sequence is TGTTCCAGCAGCAAAAGGGAGCTGAACACTGAAGCTTTCTTT. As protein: CSSSKRELNTEAFF.

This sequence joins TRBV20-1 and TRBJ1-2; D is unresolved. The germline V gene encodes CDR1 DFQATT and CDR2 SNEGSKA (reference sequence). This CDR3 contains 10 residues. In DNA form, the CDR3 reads TGCACCATATACAGCGGTGGCTACACCTTC. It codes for CTIYSGGYTF.

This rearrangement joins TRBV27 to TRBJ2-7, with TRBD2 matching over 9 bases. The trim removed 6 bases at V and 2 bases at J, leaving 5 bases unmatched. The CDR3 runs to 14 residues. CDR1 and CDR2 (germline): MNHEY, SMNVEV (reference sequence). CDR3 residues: CASRLAGRPYEQYF. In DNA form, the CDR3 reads TGTGCCAGCAGGCTAGCGGGGCGACCCTACGAGCAGTACTTC.

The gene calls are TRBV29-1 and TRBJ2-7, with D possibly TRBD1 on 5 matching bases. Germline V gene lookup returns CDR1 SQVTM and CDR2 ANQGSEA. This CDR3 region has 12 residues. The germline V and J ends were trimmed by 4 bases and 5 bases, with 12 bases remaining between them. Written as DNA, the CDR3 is TGCAGCGTTGCCCAGGGTATCCACGAGCAGTACTTC. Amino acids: CSVAQGIHEQYF.

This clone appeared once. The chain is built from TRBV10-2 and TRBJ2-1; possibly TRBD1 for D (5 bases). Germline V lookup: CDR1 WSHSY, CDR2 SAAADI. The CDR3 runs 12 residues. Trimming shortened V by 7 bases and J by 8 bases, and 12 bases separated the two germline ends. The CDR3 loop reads CASTRQYDEQFF. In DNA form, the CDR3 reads TGCGCCAGCACGCGACAGTACGATGAGCAGTTCTTC.

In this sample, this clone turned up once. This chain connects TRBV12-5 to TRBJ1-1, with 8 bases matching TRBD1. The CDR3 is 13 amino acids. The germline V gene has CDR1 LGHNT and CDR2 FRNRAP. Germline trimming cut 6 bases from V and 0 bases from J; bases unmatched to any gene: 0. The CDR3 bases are TGTGCTAGTGGGGGACAGGTGAACACTGAAGCTTTCTTT. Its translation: CASGGQVNTEAFF.

CDR3 in amino acids: CASSSRWTNDIQYF. DNA of the CDR3: TGTGCCAGCAGCTCGCGGTGGACTAATGACATTCAGTACTTC. The chain uses TRBV11-2 and TRBJ2-4; a possible D gene is TRBD2 (6 bases). The ends were cut back, 4 bases at V and 8 bases at J, with 15 bases in the middle. This CDR3 is built from 14 residues. Germline CDR1 reads SGHAT; CDR2 reads FQNNGV.

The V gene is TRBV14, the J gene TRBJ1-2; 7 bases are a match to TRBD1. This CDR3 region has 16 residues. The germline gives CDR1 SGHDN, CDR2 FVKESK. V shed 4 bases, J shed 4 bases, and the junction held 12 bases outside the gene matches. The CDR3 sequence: CASSPPGAGGIYGYTF. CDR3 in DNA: TGTGCCAGCAGCCCCCCCGGGGCAGGGGGGATCTATGGCTACACCTTC.

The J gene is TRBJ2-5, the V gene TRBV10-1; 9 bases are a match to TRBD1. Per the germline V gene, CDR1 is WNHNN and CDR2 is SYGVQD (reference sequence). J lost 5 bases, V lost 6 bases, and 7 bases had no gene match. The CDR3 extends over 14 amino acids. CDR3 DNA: TGCGCCAGCAGAACCGGGACAGGGCGGGAGACCCAGTACTTC. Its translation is CASRTGTGRETQYF.

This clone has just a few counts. The CDR3 loop is CASGLNTEAFF. In DNA form, the CDR3 reads TGTGCTAGTGGCTTAAACACTGAAGCTTTCTTT. The chain recombines TRBV12-5 with TRBJ1-1, with D unresolved. Germline assignment: CDR1 LGHNT and CDR2 FRNRAP. Trimming removed 6 bases from V and 2 bases from J, with 4 bases in between. The CDR3 has 11 residues.

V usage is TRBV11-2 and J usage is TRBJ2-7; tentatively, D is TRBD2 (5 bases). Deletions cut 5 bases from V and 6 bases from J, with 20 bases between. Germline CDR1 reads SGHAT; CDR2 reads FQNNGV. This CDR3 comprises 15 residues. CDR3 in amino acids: CASSLEEARFGEQYF. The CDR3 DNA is TGTGCCAGCAGCCTGGAGGAGGCCCGCTTCGGCGAGCAGTACTTC.

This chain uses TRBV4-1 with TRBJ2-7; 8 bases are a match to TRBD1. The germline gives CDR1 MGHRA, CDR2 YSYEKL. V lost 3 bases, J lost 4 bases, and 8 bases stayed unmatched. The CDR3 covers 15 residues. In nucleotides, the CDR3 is TGCGCCAGCAGCCACTCCGGGACAGGAGAATACGAGCAGTACTTC. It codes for CASSHSGTGEYEQYF.

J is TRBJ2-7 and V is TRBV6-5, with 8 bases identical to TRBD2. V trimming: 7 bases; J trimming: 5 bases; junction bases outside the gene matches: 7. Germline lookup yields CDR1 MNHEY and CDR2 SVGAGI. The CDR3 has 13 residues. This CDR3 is CASTGGVKDEQYF. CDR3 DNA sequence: TGTGCCAGCACCGGGGGGGTGAAGGACGAGCAGTACTTC.

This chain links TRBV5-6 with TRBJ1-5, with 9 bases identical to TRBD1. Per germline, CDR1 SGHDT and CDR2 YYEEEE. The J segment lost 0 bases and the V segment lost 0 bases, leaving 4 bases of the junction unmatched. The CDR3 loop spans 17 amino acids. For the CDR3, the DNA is TGTGCCAGCAGCTTGGGGACAGGGGTATATAGCAATCAGCCCCAGCATTTT. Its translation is CASSLGTGVYSNQPQHF.